This T cell receptor (beta chain) was retrieved from a study of blood T cell repertoires in COVID-19. CDR3 length: 13 amino acids. Germline-derived CDR1 and CDR2 are SEHNR and FQNEAQ (reference sequence). J lost 8 bases, V lost 6 bases, and 6 bases had no gene match. Profiling relied on immunoSEQ multiplex PCR, and the TCRdb table lists in-frame clones only, not all of them. The repertoire consists of 65,000 to 70,000 clones, with about four fifths occurring once and the leading ten covering around 5.9%. V and J are TRBV7-9 and TRBJ1-1; 10 bases line up with TRBD1. The sample consisted of peripheral blood. This TCR was sampled from an older woman with acute or convalescent COVID-19. The chain's CDR3 is CASSMGQGIEAFF. The DNA of the CDR3 is TGTGCCAGCAGTATGGGACAGGGGATAGAAGCTTTCTTT.